What follows are 7 T cell receptor beta chains derived from one specimen sequenced in a study of siplizumab effects on memory and regulatory T cells. Sequencing used immunoSEQ multiplex PCR; TCRdb keeps in-frame clones, though not all of them. The profile shows more than 85,000 clones, just over 90% of them singletons. The sequencing input was Tregs sorted from blood. These receptors were taken from a human donor in good health.

V usage is TRBV6-1 and J usage is TRBJ2-7; D ambiguous. CDR1 is MNHNS, CDR2 SASEGT, per germline. Between the trimmed V and J ends, which lost 0 bases and 6 bases, there was a span of 12 bases. This CDR3 contains 14 residues. The CDR3 bases are TGTGCCAGCAGTGAAGCGGGTGCAACTGGCGAGCAGTACTTC. Translating gives CASSEAGATGEQYF.

The chain carries TRBV25-1 and TRBJ2-4; a possible D gene is TRBD2 (7 bases). Trimming left V 6 bases short and J 9 bases short, with 9 bases between. CDR1 is MGHDK and CDR2 is SYGVNS in the germline V gene. CDR3 length equals 11 residues. This CDR3 reads CASRGGGIQYF. The CDR3 bases are TGTGCCAGCAGAGGGGGGGGCATTCAGTACTTC.

V and J are TRBV19 and TRBJ1-5, with D uncertain. Germline-derived CDR1 and CDR2 are LNHDA and SQIVND (reference sequence). V was pared by 3 bases and J by 3 bases, with 3 bases between. The CDR3 is 12 amino acids. CDR3 nucleotide sequence: TGTGCCAGTAGTATTCTCAATCAGCCCCAGCATTTT. Translation: CASSILNQPQHF.

This clone was seen a handful of times. The rearrangement uses TRBV6-1 and TRBJ1-2, with D possibly matching TRBD1 (5 bases). The V and J ends lost 8 bases and 4 bases respectively, with 17 bases between them. Germline V CDR1 and CDR2: MNHNS, SASEGT. The CDR3 has 14 residues. Written as DNA, the CDR3 is TGTGCCAGCCGGAGCAGGGATTGGCTCTATGGCTACACCTTC. Protein: CASRSRDWLYGYTF.

CDR3 DNA sequence: TGTGCCAGCAGAAGCTCCTACGAGCAGTACTTC. It codes for CASRSSYEQYF. This chain uses TRBV4-2 with TRBJ2-7; unclear D gene. This CDR3 is built from 11 residues. V gave up 6 bases and J gave up 0 bases, with 3 bases separating them. From germline, CDR1 is LGHNA and CDR2 YNFKEQ.

The gene calls are TRBV19 and TRBJ1-2, with 9 nucleotides matching TRBD1. Germline CDR1 LNHDA, CDR2 SQIVND (reference sequence). V lost 9 bases to trimming and J lost 0 bases; unmatched junction nucleotides: 11. The CDR3 is 16 residues long. This chain's CDR3 is CASHLTGGLPNYGYTF. CDR3 DNA: TGTGCCAGCCACCTGACAGGGGGTCTCCCTAACTATGGCTACACCTTC.

The chain combines TRBV6-1 with TRBJ1-6; maybe TRBD1 (5 bases). Germline V gene data show CDR1 as MNHNS and CDR2 as SASEGT. The CDR3 runs 18 residues. Trimming cost V 3 bases and J 7 bases, with 22 bases left between them. CDR3 residues: CASSDRTGMRLRNSPLHF. CDR3 nucleotides: TGTGCCAGCAGTGATCGAACAGGTATGAGGCTAAGGAATTCACCCCTCCACTTT.